The 10 T cell receptor beta chains presented below share a single source sample, sequenced in a study of identical twins. TCRdb re-called the 5' RACE reads through MiXCR, storing one row per CDR3 protein. The sample has 1,800,000 or so distinct CDR3 sequences, around 33% seen once. The sequenced material came from cord blood. The receptors shown here come from a newborn girl in good health.

The chain has TRBV4-1 and TRBJ2-7; tentatively, D is TRBD2 (5 bases). The germline V gene encodes CDR1 MGHRA and CDR2 YSYEKL. The CDR3 sequence is 14 residues long. Trimming stripped 1 base from V and 2 bases from J, with 9 bases between. DNA for the CDR3: TGCGCCAGCAGCCAAGCAGAGGGAACCTACGAGCAGTACTTC. Its protein is CASSQAEGTYEQYF.

This clonotype turned up a few times. CDR3 amino acids: CASSQVGGRSNEQFF. CDR3 in DNA: TGCGCCAGCAGCCAAGTGGGGGGGCGTAGCAATGAGCAGTTCTTC. The gene calls are TRBV4-1 and TRBJ2-1; D perhaps matches TRBD2 (7 bases). Trimming pared 1 base from V and 6 bases from J, leaving 13 bases between. Germline V gene data show CDR1 as MGHRA and CDR2 as YSYEKL. The CDR3 runs to 15 residues.

The chain has TRBV20-1 and TRBJ2-3, with D tentatively TRBD2 (6 bases). CDR1 and CDR2 (germline): DFQATT, SNEGSKA (reference sequence). CDR3 length: 17 residues. The V and J ends lost 1 base and 5 bases respectively, with 22 bases between them. The CDR3 is CSARAVLPGARGDTQYF. The CDR3 DNA reads as TGCAGTGCTAGAGCTGTCCTGCCGGGAGCTAGGGGAGATACGCAGTATTTT.

Notes on this clonotype: An end of the junction differs from the germline gene, which may be a read error. The V call is TRBV11-1, the J call TRBJ2-1, with unresolved D. This CDR3 is built from 12 residues. The germline V gene has CDR1 SGHAT and CDR2 FQDESV (reference sequence). This CDR3 reads CACSFPDPKQFF. For the CDR3, the DNA is TGTGCCTGCAGCTTTCCGGACCCAAAGCAGTTCTTC.

This clonotype has just a few counts. The chain links TRBV5-1 to TRBJ1-1, with D hard to call. Germline loops: CDR1 SGHRS, CDR2 YFSETQ. Trimming shortened V by 4 bases and J by 0 bases, and 10 bases separated the two germline ends. The CDR3 covers 14 residues. CDR3 sequence (DNA): TGCGCCAGCAGCGCGGGTCGAATGAACACTGAAGCTTTCTTT. It yields the protein CASSAGRMNTEAFF.

This clonotype was observed a handful of times. The chain joins TRBV3-1 to TRBJ2-5, with D possibly TRBD2 on 6 matching bases. The J call may be faulty, since TRBJ2-7 better matches the DNA end. Germline V gene data show CDR1 as LGHDT and CDR2 as YNNKEL (reference sequence). CDR3 size: 17 residues. The CDR3 reads CASSSHTAIAERYEQYF. The CDR3 bases are TGTGCCAGCAGCTCTCACACCGCAATAGCGGAACGCTACGAGCAGTACTTC.

The genes are TRBV5-6 and TRBJ1-2; TRBD1 might be the D (5 bases). CDR1 is SGHDT and CDR2 is YYEEEE in the germline V gene. The CDR3 is made up of 19 amino acids. Trimming took 2 bases from V and 3 from J, leaving 26 bases between them. The CDR3 sequence: CASSFPSSGRVPGDYGYTF. The CDR3 DNA follows: TGTGCCAGCAGCTTCCCGAGTAGCGGCAGGGTCCCTGGGGACTATGGCTACACCTTC.

In DNA, the CDR3 is TGTGCCAGCTCACCCTCTAGCGGGGGGGCCATCAATGAGCAGTTCTTC. Translated: CASSPSSGGAINEQFF. The V and J genes are TRBV18 and TRBJ2-1, with 12 nucleotides matching TRBD2. V lost 3 bases and J lost 6; bases outside the gene matches: 6. CDR1 is KGHSH and CDR2 is LQKENI in the germline V gene. The CDR3 has 16 residues.

The gene calls are TRBV7-9 and TRBJ1-3; 8 bases are a match to TRBD1. Germline loops: CDR1 SEHNR, CDR2 FQNEAQ (reference sequence). There are 15 residues in the CDR3. V was pared by 1 base and J by 6 bases, with 5 bases of the junction left unmatched. The CDR3 DNA follows: TGTGCCAGCAGCTTAGGACAGGGGCCAGCAAACACCATATATTTT. Amino acids: CASSLGQGPANTIYF. The variable domain in full, with the rest retrieved from reference TRBV7-9 and TRBJ1-3, is DTGVSQNPRHKITKRGQNVTFRCDPISEHNRLYWYRQTLGQGPEFLTYFQNEAQLEKSRLLSDRFSAERPKGSFSTLEIQRTEQGDSAMYLCASSLGQGPANTIYFGEGSWLTVV.

The rearrangement joins TRBV18 to TRBJ2-1, with TRBD2 matching 8 bases. The V segment lost 5 bases and the J segment 0 bases; nucleotides outside the gene matches: 12. The CDR3 length is 18 residues. From germline, CDR1 is KGHSH and CDR2 LQKENI. The CDR3 nucleotides read TGTGCCAGCTCATTATCACTAGCGGAGGGAACCTCCTACAATGAGCAGTTCTTC. This sequence encodes CASSLSLAEGTSYNEQFF.